This TCR beta chain was found in a study of blood T cells in healthy people across ages. Study details: Every two T cells gave about one barcoded beta molecule via template switching.

The CDR3 length is 14 residues. Germline CDR1 MGHRA, CDR2 YSYEKL. The second PCR ran about 6 to 11 cycles with a sample-barcoded 5' primer and J-beta primers. TCRdb processed the 5' RACE reads anew with MiXCR; each CDR3 protein has one entry. The sample lists fewer than 2,000,000 distinct CDR3 sequences, about 31% occurring once. A word on this clonotype: The junction differs from germline at one of its ends, possibly a read error.

Sequencing was carried out using blood. The chain uses TRBV4-1 and TRBJ1-2, with no clear D. The receptor's source is a woman aged 25 to 39 in good health. CDR3 residues: CACSPLAGNYGYTF. Written as DNA, the CDR3 is TGCGCCTGCAGCCCCCTAGCGGGTAACTATGGCTACACCTTC.